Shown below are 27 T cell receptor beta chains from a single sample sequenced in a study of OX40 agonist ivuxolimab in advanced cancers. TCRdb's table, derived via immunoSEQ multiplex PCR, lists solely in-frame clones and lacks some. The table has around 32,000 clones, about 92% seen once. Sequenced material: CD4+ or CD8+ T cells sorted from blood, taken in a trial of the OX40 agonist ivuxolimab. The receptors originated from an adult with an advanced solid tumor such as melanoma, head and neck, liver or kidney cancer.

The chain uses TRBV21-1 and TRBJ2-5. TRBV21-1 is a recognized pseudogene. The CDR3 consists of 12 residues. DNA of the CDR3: TGTGCCAGCAGCAGTGGGCAAGAGACCCAGTACTTC. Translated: CASSSGQETQYF.

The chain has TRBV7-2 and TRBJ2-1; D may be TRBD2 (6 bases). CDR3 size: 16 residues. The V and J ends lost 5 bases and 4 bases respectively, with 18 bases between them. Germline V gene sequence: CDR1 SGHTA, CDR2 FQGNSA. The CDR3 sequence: CASSALGGARYNEQFF. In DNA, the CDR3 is TGTGCCAGCAGCGCCCTCGGCGGGGCACGATACAATGAGCAGTTCTTC.

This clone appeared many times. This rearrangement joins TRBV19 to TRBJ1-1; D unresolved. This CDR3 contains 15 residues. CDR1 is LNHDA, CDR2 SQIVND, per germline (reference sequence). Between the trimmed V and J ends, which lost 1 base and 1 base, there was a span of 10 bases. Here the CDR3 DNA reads TGTGCCAGTAGTATAGGTTTCAGGTCGAACACTGAAGCTTTCTTT. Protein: CASSIGFRSNTEAFF. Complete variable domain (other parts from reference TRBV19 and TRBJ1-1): DGGITQSPKYLFRKEGQNVTLSCEQNLNHDAMYWYRQDPGQGLRLIYYSQIVNDFQKGDIAEGYSVSREKKESFPLTVTSAQKNPTAFYLCASSIGFRSNTEAFFGQGTRLTVV.

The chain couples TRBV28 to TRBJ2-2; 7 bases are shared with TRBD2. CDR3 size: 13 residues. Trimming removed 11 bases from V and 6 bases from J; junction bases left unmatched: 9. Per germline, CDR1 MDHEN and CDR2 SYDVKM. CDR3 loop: CACGSFLAGELFF. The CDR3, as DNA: TGTGCCTGCGGGAGTTTCTTAGCCGGGGAGCTGTTTTTT.

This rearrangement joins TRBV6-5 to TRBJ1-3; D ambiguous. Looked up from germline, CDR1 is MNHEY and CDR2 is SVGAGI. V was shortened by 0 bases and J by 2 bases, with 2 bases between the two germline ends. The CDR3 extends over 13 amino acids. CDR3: CASSYSAGNTIYF. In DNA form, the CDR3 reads TGTGCCAGCAGTTACTCTGCTGGAAACACCATATATTTT.

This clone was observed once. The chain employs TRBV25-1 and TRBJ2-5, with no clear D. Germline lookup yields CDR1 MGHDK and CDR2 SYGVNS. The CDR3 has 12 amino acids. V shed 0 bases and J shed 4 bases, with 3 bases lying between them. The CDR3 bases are TGTGCCAGCAGTGAATATTCAGAGACCCAGTACTTC. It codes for CASSEYSETQYF.

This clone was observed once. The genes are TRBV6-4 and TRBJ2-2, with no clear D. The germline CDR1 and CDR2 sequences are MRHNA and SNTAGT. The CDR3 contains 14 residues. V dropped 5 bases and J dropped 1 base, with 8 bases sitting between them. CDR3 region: CASSLLLNTGELFF. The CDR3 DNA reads TGTGCCAGCAGTCTGCTCTTGAACACCGGGGAGCTGTTTTTT.

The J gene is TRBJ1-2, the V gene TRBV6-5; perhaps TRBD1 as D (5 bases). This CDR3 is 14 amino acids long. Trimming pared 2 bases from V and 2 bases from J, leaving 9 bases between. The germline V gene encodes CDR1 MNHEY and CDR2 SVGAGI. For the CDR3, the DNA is TGTGCCAGCAGTTACGGTCGGGACAACTATGGCTACACCTTC. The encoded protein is CASSYGRDNYGYTF.

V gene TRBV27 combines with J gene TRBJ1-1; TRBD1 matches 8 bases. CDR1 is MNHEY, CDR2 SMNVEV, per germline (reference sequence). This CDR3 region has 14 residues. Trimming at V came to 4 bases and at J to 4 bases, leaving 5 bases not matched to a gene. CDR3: CASSSGQAITEAFF. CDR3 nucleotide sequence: TGTGCCAGCAGTTCGGGACAGGCGATCACTGAAGCTTTCTTT.

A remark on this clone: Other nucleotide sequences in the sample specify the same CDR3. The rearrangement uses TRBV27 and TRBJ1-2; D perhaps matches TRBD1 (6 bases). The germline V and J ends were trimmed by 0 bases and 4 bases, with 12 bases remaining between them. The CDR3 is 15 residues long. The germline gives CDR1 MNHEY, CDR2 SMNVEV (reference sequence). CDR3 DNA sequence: TGTGCCAGCAGTTTATCCGCCGGGGGCGCCTATGGCTACACCTTC. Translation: CASSLSAGGAYGYTF.

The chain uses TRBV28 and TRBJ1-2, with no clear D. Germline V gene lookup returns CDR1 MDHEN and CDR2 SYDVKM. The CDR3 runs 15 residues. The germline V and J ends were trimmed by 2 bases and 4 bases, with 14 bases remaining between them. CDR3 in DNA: TGTGCCAGCAGTTTAACGCACGCCCGGTTCTATGGCTACACCTTC. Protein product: CASSLTHARFYGYTF.

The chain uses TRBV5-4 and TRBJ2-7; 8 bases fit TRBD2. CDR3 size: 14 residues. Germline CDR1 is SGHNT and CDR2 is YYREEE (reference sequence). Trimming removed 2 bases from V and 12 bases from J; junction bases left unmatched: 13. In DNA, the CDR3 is TGTGCCAGCAGCTTCGGGGGGGGCAGACCTGTGCTGTACTTC. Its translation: CASSFGGGRPVLYF.

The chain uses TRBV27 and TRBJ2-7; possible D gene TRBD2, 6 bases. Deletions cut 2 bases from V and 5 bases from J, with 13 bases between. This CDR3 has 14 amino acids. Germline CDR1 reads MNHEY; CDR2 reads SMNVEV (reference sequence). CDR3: CASSLSPAGHEQYF. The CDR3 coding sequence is TGTGCCAGCAGTTTAAGTCCAGCGGGTCACGAGCAGTACTTC.

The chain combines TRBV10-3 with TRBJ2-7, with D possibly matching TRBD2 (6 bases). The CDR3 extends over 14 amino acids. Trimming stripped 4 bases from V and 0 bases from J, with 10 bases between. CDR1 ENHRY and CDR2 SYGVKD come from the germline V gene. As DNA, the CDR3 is TGTGCCATCAGTGGGGACTCAAACTCCTACGAGCAGTACTTC. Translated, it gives CAISGDSNSYEQYF.

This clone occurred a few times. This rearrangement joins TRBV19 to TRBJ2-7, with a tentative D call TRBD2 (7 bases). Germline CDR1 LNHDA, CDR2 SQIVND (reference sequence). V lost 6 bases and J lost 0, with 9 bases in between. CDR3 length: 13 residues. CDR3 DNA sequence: TGTGCCAGTAGCGGGGGGCTCTCCTACGAGCAGTACTTC. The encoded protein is CASSGGLSYEQYF.

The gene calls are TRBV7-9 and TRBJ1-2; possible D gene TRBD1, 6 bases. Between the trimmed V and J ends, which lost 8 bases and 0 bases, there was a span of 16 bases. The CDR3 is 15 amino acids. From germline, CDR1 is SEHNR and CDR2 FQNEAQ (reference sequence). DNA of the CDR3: TGTGCCAGCCTAAAGGGGGGCGACTCTAACTATGGCTACACCTTC. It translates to CASLKGGDSNYGYTF.

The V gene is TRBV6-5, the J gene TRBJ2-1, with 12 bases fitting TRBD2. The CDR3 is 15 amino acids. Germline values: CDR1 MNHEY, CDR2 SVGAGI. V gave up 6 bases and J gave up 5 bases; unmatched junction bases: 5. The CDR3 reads CASSYGLAGNNEQFF. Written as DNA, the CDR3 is TGTGCCAGCAGCTATGGACTAGCGGGGAACAATGAGCAGTTCTTC.

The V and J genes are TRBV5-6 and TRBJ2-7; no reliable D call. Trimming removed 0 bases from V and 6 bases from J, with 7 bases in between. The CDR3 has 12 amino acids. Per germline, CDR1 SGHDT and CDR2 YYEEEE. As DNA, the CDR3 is TGTGCCAGCAGCTTGGAAGTGAGCGAGCAGTACTTC. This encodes CASSLEVSEQYF. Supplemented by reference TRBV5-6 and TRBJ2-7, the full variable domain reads DAGVTQSPTHLIKTRGQQVTLRCSPKSGHDTVSWYQQALGQGPQFIFQYYEEEERQRGNFPDRFSGHQFPNYSSELNVNALLLGDSALYLCASSLEVSEQYFGPGTRLTVT.

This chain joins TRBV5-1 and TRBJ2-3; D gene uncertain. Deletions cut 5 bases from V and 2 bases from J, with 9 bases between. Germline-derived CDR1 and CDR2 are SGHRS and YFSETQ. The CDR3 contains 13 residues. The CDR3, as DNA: TGCGCCAGCAGACCGGACCTCACAGATACGCAGTATTTT. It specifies CASRPDLTDTQYF.

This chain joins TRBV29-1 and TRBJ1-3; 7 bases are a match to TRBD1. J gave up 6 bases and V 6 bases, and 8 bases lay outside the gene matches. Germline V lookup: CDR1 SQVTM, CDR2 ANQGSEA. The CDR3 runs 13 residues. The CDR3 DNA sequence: TGCAGCGTCCTAGGGGGCTACGAAAACACCATATATTTT. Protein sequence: CSVLGGYENTIYF.

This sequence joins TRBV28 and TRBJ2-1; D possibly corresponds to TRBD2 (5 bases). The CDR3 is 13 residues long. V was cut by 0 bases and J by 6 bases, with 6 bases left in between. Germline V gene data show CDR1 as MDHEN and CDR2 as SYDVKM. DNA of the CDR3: TGTGCCAGCAGTTTATGGAGGGTCAATGAGCAGTTCTTC. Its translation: CASSLWRVNEQFF.

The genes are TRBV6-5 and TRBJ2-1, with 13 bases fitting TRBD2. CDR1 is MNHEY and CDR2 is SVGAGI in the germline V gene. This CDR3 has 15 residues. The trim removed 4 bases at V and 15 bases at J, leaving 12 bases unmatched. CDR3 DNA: TGTGCCAGCAGTTTAACTAGCGGGAGGGCCTTTTTTCCGTTCTTC. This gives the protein CASSLTSGRAFFPFF.

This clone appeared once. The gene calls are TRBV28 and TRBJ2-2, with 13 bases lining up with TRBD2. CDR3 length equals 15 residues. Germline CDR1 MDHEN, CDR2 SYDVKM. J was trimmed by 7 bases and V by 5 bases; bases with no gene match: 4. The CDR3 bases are TGTGCCAGCAGTGTACTAGCGGGAGGGAGCGGGGAGCTGTTTTTT. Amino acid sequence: CASSVLAGGSGELFF.

The CDR3 spells CASSLGGAGQPQHF. CDR3 sequence (DNA): TGTGCCAGCAGCTTGGGAGGGGCAGGACAGCCCCAGCATTTT. The rearrangement joins TRBV5-6 to TRBJ1-5, with D perhaps matching TRBD1 (5 bases). Germline V gene lookup returns CDR1 SGHDT and CDR2 YYEEEE. The CDR3 consists of 14 residues. Trimming cost V 0 bases and J 7 bases, with 11 bases left between them.

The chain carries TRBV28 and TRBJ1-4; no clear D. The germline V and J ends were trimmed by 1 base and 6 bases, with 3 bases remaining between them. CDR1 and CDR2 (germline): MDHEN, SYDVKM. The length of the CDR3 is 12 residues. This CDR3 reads CASSLFYEKLFF. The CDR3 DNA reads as TGTGCCAGCAGTTTATTTTATGAAAAACTGTTTTTT.

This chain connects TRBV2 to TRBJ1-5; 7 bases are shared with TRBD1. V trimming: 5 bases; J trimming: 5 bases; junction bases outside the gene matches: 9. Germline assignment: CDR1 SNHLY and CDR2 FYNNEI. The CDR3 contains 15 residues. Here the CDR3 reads CASSRGQALYQPQHF. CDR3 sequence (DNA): TGTGCCAGCAGTCGAGGACAGGCACTTTATCAGCCCCAGCATTTT.

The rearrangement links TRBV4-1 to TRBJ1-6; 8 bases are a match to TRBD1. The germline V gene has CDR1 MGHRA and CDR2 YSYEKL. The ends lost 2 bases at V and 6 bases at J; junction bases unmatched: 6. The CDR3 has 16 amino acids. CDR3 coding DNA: TGCGCCAGCAGCCAAAGCGGGACAGGCCTTAATTCACCCCTCCACTTT. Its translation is CASSQSGTGLNSPLHF.